These 4 T cell receptor beta chains originate from one sample sequenced in a study of control samples from healthy donors and cancer patients (dated by TCRdb to 2018 to 2020). Receptors were amplified or captured by the immunoSEQ multiplex PCR assay. TCRdb provides this immuneACCESS table in a form limited to in-frame rearrangements. Some clones are lacking; in checked studies, under half of them reflect an unresolved V gene, and why the rest are absent is not known. This sample holds under 100,000 clones; about 89% were observed only once. Clones ranked in the top ten supply roughly a tenth of the sample. Sequenced sample: PBMCs. These receptors were obtained from a woman between 50 and 59 years old with colorectal cancer.

On this clone itself: The same CDR3 arises from other DNA sequences in this sample as well. The chain joins TRBV6-5 to TRBJ1-4; TRBD1 might be the D (5 bases). V lost 4 bases, J lost 3 bases, and 12 bases lay in between. The CDR3 runs to 15 residues. From germline, CDR1 is MNHEY and CDR2 SVGAGI. CDR3 nucleotides: TGTGCCAGCAGTTCGACGGGGGGGGCTAATGAAAAACTGTTTTTT. It translates to CASSSTGGANEKLFF.

This clone has more than one count but fewer than ten. The J gene is TRBJ2-6, the V gene TRBV28, with TRBD1 matching over 9 bases. Trimming took 8 bases from V and 2 from J; bases not matched to a gene: 13. Per germline, CDR1 MDHEN and CDR2 SYDVKM. This CDR3 contains 18 residues. The CDR3 loop is CASRRPGQGKAGANVLTF. The CDR3 DNA follows: TGTGCCAGCCGCCGACCGGGACAGGGTAAAGCTGGGGCCAACGTCCTGACTTTC. Combining the CDR3 with reference TRBV28 and TRBJ2-6 gives the whole variable domain DVKVTQSSRYLVKRTGEKVFLECVQDMDHENMFWYRQDPGLGLRLIYFSYDVKMKEKGDIPEGYSVSREKKERFSLILESASTNQTSMYLCASRRPGQGKAGANVLTFGAGSRLTVL.

The chain joins TRBV2 to TRBJ1-6; 7 positions agree with TRBD1. CDR1 and CDR2 from the germline V gene are SNHLY and FYNNEI. The V segment lost 6 bases and the J segment 7 bases; nucleotides outside the gene matches: 6. The CDR3 contains 14 residues. CDR3 protein: CASSPRDRNSPLHF. The CDR3 DNA reads TGTGCCAGCAGCCCCCGGGACAGAAATTCACCCCTCCACTTT. Drawing the rest from reference TRBV2 and TRBJ1-6, the complete variable domain is EPEVTQTPSHQVTQMGQEVILRCVPISNHLYFYWYRQILGQKVEFLVSFYNNEISEKSEIFDDQFSVERPDGSNFTLKIRSTKLEDSAMYFCASSPRDRNSPLHFGNGTRLTVT.

V usage is TRBV7-2 and J usage is TRBJ1-5; no clear D gene. Trimming cost V 5 bases and J 2 bases, with 7 bases left between them. CDR1 SGHTA and CDR2 FQGNSA come from the germline V gene. The CDR3 has 13 amino acids. In DNA form, the CDR3 reads TGTGCCAGCAGCACTAGGGGCAATCAGCCCCAGCATTTT. It encodes CASSTRGNQPQHF.